Listed below are T cell receptor beta chains from one sample, sequenced in a study of cytomegalovirus exposure and HLA in healthy donors. Assay used: immunoSEQ multiplex PCR; TCRdb lists only in-frame clones, some missing. The repertoire holds roughly 280,000 clones, with approximately 83% as singletons. Sequencing was done on a sample of PBMCs. These receptors all come from a woman aged 18 to 35 in good health and CMV-seronegative. Each CDR3 is given with its conserved first and last residue. Each record gives: J gene, D gene, clone size, V gene, CDR3 DNA, CDR3 protein. A D gene is named only where the DNA matches it firmly. Some rows have no size entry. The others give once, few or many, or a class for an expanded clone.

J gene: TRBJ2-7
D gene: NA
clone size: once
V gene: TRBV4-1
CDR3 DNA: TGCGCCAGCAGCCCCACGCGACACAGGGTAATCCCCTACGAGCAGTACTTC
CDR3 protein: CASSPTRHRVIPYEQYF

J gene: TRBJ1-1
D gene: NA
clone size: NA
V gene: TRBV19
CDR3 DNA: TGTGCCAGTAGTCTCGTGTCTGACACTGAAGCTTTCTTT
CDR3 protein: CASSLVSDTEAFF

J gene: TRBJ2-7
D gene: NA
clone size: NA
V gene: TRBV13
CDR3 DNA: TGTGCCAGCAGCTTAGCCACTAACGAGCAGTACTTC
CDR3 protein: CASSLATNEQYF

J gene: TRBJ2-6
D gene: TRBD1
clone size: NA
V gene: TRBV9
CDR3 DNA: TGTGCCAGCAGCCCGGGACAGGGGACCTCTGGGGCCAACGTCCTGACTTTC
CDR3 protein: CASSPGQGTSGANVLTF

J gene: TRBJ2-1
D gene: TRBD1
clone size: once
V gene: TRBV9
CDR3 DNA: TGTGCCAGCAGCGTCTTGGGGACAGGGAGAAATGAGCAGTTCTTC
CDR3 protein: CASSVLGTGRNEQFF

J gene: TRBJ2-7
D gene: TRBD2
clone size: few
V gene: TRBV7-9
CDR3 DNA: TGTGCCAGCAGCACGTTGACTAGCGGGAGTGAGCAGTACTTC
CDR3 protein: CASSTLTSGSEQYF

J gene: TRBJ2-6
D gene: TRBD1
clone size: NA
V gene: TRBV14
CDR3 DNA: TGTGCCAGCAGCCAAGACGGCAGGGGGAGATTTCTACATGGGGCCAACGTCCTGACTTTC
CDR3 protein: CASSQDGRGRFLHGANVLTF

J gene: TRBJ2-1
D gene: TRBD2
clone size: once
V gene: TRBV5-1
CDR3 DNA: TGCGCCAGCAGCTCGGGTAGCGGGAGCTCCTACAATGAGCAGTTCTTC
CDR3 protein: CASSSGSGSSYNEQFF

J gene: TRBJ1-1
D gene: TRBD1
clone size: NA
V gene: TRBV5-4
CDR3 DNA: TGTGCCAGCAGCGCCCCAGGGGGATCCAACAAACAAGCTTTCTTT
CDR3 protein: CASSAPGGSNKQAFF

J gene: TRBJ1-2
D gene: NA
clone size: NA
V gene: TRBV4-3
CDR3 DNA: TGCGCCAGCAGCCAAGATCTTGGCGGTGGCTACACCTTC
CDR3 protein: CASSQDLGGGYTF

J gene: TRBJ2-7
D gene: NA
clone size: few
V gene: TRBV12-5
CDR3 DNA: TGTGCTAGTGGTCGTACTACCTACGAGCAGTACTTC
CDR3 protein: CASGRTTYEQYF

J gene: TRBJ1-1
D gene: TRBD1
clone size: NA
V gene: TRBV6-5
CDR3 DNA: TGTGCCAGCAGTTACCGGGACAGCGGAGCTTTCTTT
CDR3 protein: CASSYRDSGAFF

J gene: TRBJ1-1
D gene: NA
clone size: NA
V gene: TRBV27
CDR3 DNA: TGTGCCAGCAGTTTATCTTCCAGAATGAACACTGAAGCTTTCTTT
CDR3 protein: CASSLSSRMNTEAFF

J gene: TRBJ2-2
D gene: NA
clone size: once
V gene: TRBV7-7
CDR3 DNA: TGTGCTAGCAGCTTTATGGACAGTCCGAACACCGGGGAGCTGTTTTTT
CDR3 protein: CASSFMDSPNTGELFF

J gene: TRBJ2-5
D gene: TRBD1
clone size: NA
V gene: TRBV7-7
CDR3 DNA: TGTGCTAGCAGCTGGGACAGGGAAGAGACCCAGTACTTC
CDR3 protein: CASSWDREETQYF

J gene: TRBJ2-6
D gene: NA
clone size: NA
V gene: TRBV19
CDR3 DNA: TGTGCCAGTAGTCCGGACCGGGGTCTGTCTGGGGCCAACGTCCTGACTTTC
CDR3 protein: CASSPDRGLSGANVLTF

J gene: TRBJ2-1
D gene: NA
clone size: NA
V gene: TRBV7-3
CDR3 DNA: TGTGCCAGCAGACCTGGGGGGGCCAAGGACAATGAGCAGTTCTTC
CDR3 protein: CASRPGGAKDNEQFF

J gene: TRBJ2-7
D gene: TRBD1
clone size: NA
V gene: TRBV2
CDR3 DNA: TGTGCCAGCAGTGCCCAGGGGGCTCCCTACGAGCAGTACTTC
CDR3 protein: CASSAQGAPYEQYF

J gene: TRBJ1-1
D gene: NA
clone size: NA
V gene: TRBV5-6
CDR3 DNA: TGTGCCAGCAGCTCTATGGAACGACAGGCGGGTTTCTTT
CDR3 protein: CASSSMERQAGFF

J gene: TRBJ2-3
D gene: TRBD1
clone size: NA
V gene: TRBV5-1
CDR3 DNA: TGCGCCAGCAGCTTAGACAGGGCAGATACGCAGTATTTT
CDR3 protein: CASSLDRADTQYF

J gene: TRBJ1-2
D gene: NA
clone size: NA
V gene: TRBV18
CDR3 DNA: TGTGCCAGCTCACCACCGGTGGGCAGGGCCAATGGCTACACCTTC
CDR3 protein: CASSPPVGRANGYTF

J gene: TRBJ2-1
D gene: NA
clone size: NA
V gene: TRBV27
CDR3 DNA: TGTGCCAGCAACCAGGGGATCGGTGAGCAGTTCTTC
CDR3 protein: CASNQGIGEQFF

J gene: TRBJ2-5
D gene: TRBD1
clone size: NA
V gene: TRBV2
CDR3 DNA: TGTGCCAGATGGTCGGGACAGACGAGAGAGACCCAGTACTTC
CDR3 protein: CARWSGQTRETQYF

J gene: TRBJ2-1
D gene: TRBD2
clone size: NA
V gene: TRBV19
CDR3 DNA: TGTGCCAGTAGGAGGACTAGCGGGGCCTACAATGAGCAGTTCTTC
CDR3 protein: CASRRTSGAYNEQFF

J gene: TRBJ1-5
D gene: NA
clone size: NA
V gene: TRBV6-5
CDR3 DNA: TGTGCCAGCAGTTACTCTTCCAGGGCGAATCAGCCCCAGCATTTT
CDR3 protein: CASSYSSRANQPQHF

J gene: TRBJ2-3
D gene: TRBD2
clone size: NA
V gene: TRBV6-5
CDR3 DNA: TGTGCCAGCAGTCGAGTAGCGGGAGCGGAAGATACGCAGTATTTT
CDR3 protein: CASSRVAGAEDTQYF

J gene: TRBJ1-2
D gene: TRBD1
clone size: NA
V gene: TRBV25-1
CDR3 DNA: TGTGCCAGCAGTGAATCTCTCCGGGACAGCTATGGCTACACCTTC
CDR3 protein: CASSESLRDSYGYTF

J gene: TRBJ2-2
D gene: NA
clone size: NA
V gene: TRBV28
CDR3 DNA: TGTGCCAGCACGGGAGCGGGCGGGGAGCTGTTTTTT
CDR3 protein: CASTGAGGELFF

J gene: TRBJ2-2
D gene: TRBD2
clone size: NA
V gene: TRBV5-8
CDR3 DNA: TGTGCCAGCAGCTCGGGACTAGCGGGGGTCACCGGGGAGCTGTTTTTT
CDR3 protein: CASSSGLAGVTGELFF

J gene: TRBJ1-3
D gene: NA
clone size: once
V gene: TRBV27
CDR3 DNA: TGTGCCAGCAGTTCCAGGGGATCTGGAAACACCATATATTTT
CDR3 protein: CASSSRGSGNTIYF

J gene: TRBJ2-1
D gene: TRBD2
clone size: NA
V gene: TRBV29-1
CDR3 DNA: TGCAGCGCTGAAGGGAGCGGGAGAAGAGGGAATGAGCAGTTCTTC
CDR3 protein: CSAEGSGRRGNEQFF

J gene: TRBJ2-7
D gene: NA
clone size: NA
V gene: TRBV7-9
CDR3 DNA: TGTGCCAGCAGCCCCCGGTTAGGGGGGGGAACCTACGAGCAGTACTTC
CDR3 protein: CASSPRLGGGTYEQYF

J gene: TRBJ1-2
D gene: NA
clone size: NA
V gene: TRBV6-5
CDR3 DNA: TGTGCCAGCAGTTACGACAGCCGGACCTATGGCTACACCTTC
CDR3 protein: CASSYDSRTYGYTF

J gene: TRBJ2-7
D gene: TRBD2
clone size: NA
V gene: TRBV2
CDR3 DNA: TGTGCCAGCACACTAGCGCTTAGCTCCTACGAGCAGTACTTC
CDR3 protein: CASTLALSSYEQYF

J gene: TRBJ2-3
D gene: NA
clone size: NA
V gene: TRBV29-1
CDR3 DNA: TGCAGCGTTGGGGGCCGGGTTGGGGCAGATACGCAGTATTTT
CDR3 protein: CSVGGRVGADTQYF

J gene: TRBJ2-5
D gene: TRBD1
clone size: once
V gene: TRBV7-7
CDR3 DNA: TGTGCCAGCAGCTTACAGCCGACAGGGGTGGCGGGGGAGACCCAGTACTTC
CDR3 protein: CASSLQPTGVAGETQYF

J gene: TRBJ2-7
D gene: TRBD2
clone size: NA
V gene: TRBV28
CDR3 DNA: TGTGCCAGCAGTTTAGGAACTAGCGGGGGGTACCTCTACGAGCAGTACTTC
CDR3 protein: CASSLGTSGGYLYEQYF

J gene: TRBJ1-5
D gene: TRBD1
clone size: NA
V gene: TRBV27
CDR3 DNA: TGTGCCAGCGGCCCCCGGGACAGGGACATAGTGAGCAATCAGCCCCAGCATTTT
CDR3 protein: CASGPRDRDIVSNQPQHF

J gene: TRBJ1-3
D gene: NA
clone size: NA
V gene: TRBV18
CDR3 DNA: TGTGCCAGCTCACCACGGCCAGGGGTTGGAAACACCATATATTTT
CDR3 protein: CASSPRPGVGNTIYF

J gene: TRBJ1-2
D gene: NA
clone size: NA
V gene: TRBV28
CDR3 DNA: TGTGCCAGCAGTTTATCCGAGGCCAACTATGGCTACACCTTC
CDR3 protein: CASSLSEANYGYTF

J gene: TRBJ1-5
D gene: NA
clone size: once
V gene: TRBV9
CDR3 DNA: TGTGCCAGCAGCCCTGGGGGCCAGGAAGATCAGCCCCAGCATTTT
CDR3 protein: CASSPGGQEDQPQHF

J gene: TRBJ2-1
D gene: TRBD2
clone size: NA
V gene: TRBV7-6
CDR3 DNA: TGTGCCAGCAGCTTAGGAAGAGAGCGGGAGTCTTCTGAGCAGTTCTTC
CDR3 protein: CASSLGRERESSEQFF

J gene: TRBJ2-1
D gene: TRBD2
clone size: NA
V gene: TRBV9
CDR3 DNA: TGTGCCAGCAGCTATACTAGCGGGGGGTCAAATGAGCAGTTCTTC
CDR3 protein: CASSYTSGGSNEQFF

J gene: TRBJ2-2
D gene: NA
clone size: NA
V gene: TRBV6-5
CDR3 DNA: TGTGCCAGCAGTTACTTTCGGGGGGCCGGTACCGGGGAGCTGTTTTTT
CDR3 protein: CASSYFRGAGTGELFF

J gene: TRBJ1-2
D gene: NA
clone size: NA
V gene: TRBV12-5
CDR3 DNA: TGTGCTAGTGGTTTGGTCACAGGGACGCGGTATGGCTACACCTTC
CDR3 protein: CASGLVTGTRYGYTF

J gene: TRBJ2-7
D gene: NA
clone size: once
V gene: TRBV19
CDR3 DNA: TGTGCCAGTAGTGCGAACGGGGCAGGGGTCTACGAGCAGTACTTC
CDR3 protein: CASSANGAGVYEQYF

J gene: TRBJ1-2
D gene: NA
clone size: NA
V gene: TRBV28
CDR3 DNA: TGTGCCAGCAGTTTATTGGCCCGGGATGGCTACACCTTC
CDR3 protein: CASSLLARDGYTF

J gene: TRBJ2-3
D gene: TRBD2
clone size: NA
V gene: TRBV27
CDR3 DNA: TGTGCCAGCACCGCCGTACTAGCGGGAGGGAGGGATACGCAGTATTTT
CDR3 protein: CASTAVLAGGRDTQYF

J gene: TRBJ1-3
D gene: NA
clone size: NA
V gene: TRBV9
CDR3 DNA: TGTGCCAGCAGCGTCCAGGGGTGGGGAAACACCATATATTTT
CDR3 protein: CASSVQGWGNTIYF

J gene: TRBJ1-2
D gene: TRBD1
clone size: NA
V gene: TRBV11-3
CDR3 DNA: TGTGCCAGCACTTCTAGGACAGGGGACTATGGCTACACCTTC
CDR3 protein: CASTSRTGDYGYTF

J gene: TRBJ2-7
D gene: TRBD2
clone size: once
V gene: TRBV6-5
CDR3 DNA: TGTGCCAGCAGTTACTCACTAGCGGGGGCCTACGAGCAGTACTTC
CDR3 protein: CASSYSLAGAYEQYF

J gene: TRBJ2-7
D gene: TRBD1
clone size: NA
V gene: TRBV10-3
CDR3 DNA: TGTGCCATCAGTGGGTTCCGGGACAGAGCCTACGAGCAGTACTTC
CDR3 protein: CAISGFRDRAYEQYF

J gene: TRBJ2-7
D gene: TRBD1
clone size: NA
V gene: TRBV19
CDR3 DNA: TGTGCCAGTAGTATTTACAGGGGGCAGGGGCAGGGCGAGCAGTACTTC
CDR3 protein: CASSIYRGQGQGEQYF

J gene: TRBJ1-1
D gene: NA
clone size: NA
V gene: TRBV7-8
CDR3 DNA: TGTGCCAGCAGCCGGCAAGCAGGGGTGAACACTGAAGCTTTCTTT
CDR3 protein: CASSRQAGVNTEAFF

J gene: TRBJ1-1
D gene: TRBD1
clone size: NA
V gene: TRBV12-5
CDR3 DNA: TGTGCTAGTGGTTTGGTGTTGACAGGGGGCATGTACACTGAAGCTTTCTTT
CDR3 protein: CASGLVLTGGMYTEAFF

J gene: TRBJ1-1
D gene: NA
clone size: once
V gene: TRBV4-3
CDR3 DNA: TGCGCCAGCAGCCAAGATCTATCCCGGAACACTGAAGCTTTCTTT
CDR3 protein: CASSQDLSRNTEAFF

J gene: TRBJ1-2
D gene: NA
clone size: few
V gene: TRBV10-3
CDR3 DNA: TGTGCCACGACAGGTTCTGACTATGGCTACACCTTC
CDR3 protein: CATTGSDYGYTF

J gene: TRBJ2-3
D gene: TRBD2
clone size: few
V gene: TRBV11-3
CDR3 DNA: TGTGCCAGCAGCCCGGGACTAGCGGGAGGTGGAGCAGATACGCAGTATTTT
CDR3 protein: CASSPGLAGGGADTQYF